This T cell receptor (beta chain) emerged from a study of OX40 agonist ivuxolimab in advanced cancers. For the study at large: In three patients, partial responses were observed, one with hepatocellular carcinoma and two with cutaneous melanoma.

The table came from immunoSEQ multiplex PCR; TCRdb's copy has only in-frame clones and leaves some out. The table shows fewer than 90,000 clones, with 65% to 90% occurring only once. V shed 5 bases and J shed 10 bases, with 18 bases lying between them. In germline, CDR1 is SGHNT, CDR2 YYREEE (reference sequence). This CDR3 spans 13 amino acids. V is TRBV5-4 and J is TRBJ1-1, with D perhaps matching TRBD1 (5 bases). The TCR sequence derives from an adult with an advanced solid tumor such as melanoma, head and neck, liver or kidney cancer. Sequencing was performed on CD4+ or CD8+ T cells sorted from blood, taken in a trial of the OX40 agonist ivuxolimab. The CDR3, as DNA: TGTGCCAGCAGTGCTTCTACAGGAGTAGGAGCTTTCTTT. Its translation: CASSASTGVGAFF.